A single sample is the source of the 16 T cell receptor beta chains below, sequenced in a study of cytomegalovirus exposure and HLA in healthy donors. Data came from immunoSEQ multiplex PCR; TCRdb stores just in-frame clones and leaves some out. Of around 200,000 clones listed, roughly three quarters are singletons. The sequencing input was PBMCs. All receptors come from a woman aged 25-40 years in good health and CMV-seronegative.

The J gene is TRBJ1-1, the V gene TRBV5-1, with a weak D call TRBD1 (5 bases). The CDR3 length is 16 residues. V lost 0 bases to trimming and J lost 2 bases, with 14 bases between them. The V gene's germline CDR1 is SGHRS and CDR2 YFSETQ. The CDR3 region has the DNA TGCGCCAGCAGCTTGGCCGTTTTGGGGCCTAACACTGAAGCTTTCTTT. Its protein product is CASSLAVLGPNTEAFF. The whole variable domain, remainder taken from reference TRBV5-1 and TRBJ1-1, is KAGVTQTPRYLIKTRGQQVTLSCSPISGHRSVSWYQQTPGQGLQFLFEYFSETQRNKGNFPGRFSGRQFSNSRSEMNVSTLELGDSALYLCASSLAVLGPNTEAFFGQGTRLTVV.

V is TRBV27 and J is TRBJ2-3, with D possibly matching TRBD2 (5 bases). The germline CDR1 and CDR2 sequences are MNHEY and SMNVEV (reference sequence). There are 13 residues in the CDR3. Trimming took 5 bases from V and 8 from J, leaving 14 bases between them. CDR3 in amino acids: CASSNDREGTQYF. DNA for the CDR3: TGTGCCAGCAGTAACGACCGAGAGGGTACGCAGTATTTT.

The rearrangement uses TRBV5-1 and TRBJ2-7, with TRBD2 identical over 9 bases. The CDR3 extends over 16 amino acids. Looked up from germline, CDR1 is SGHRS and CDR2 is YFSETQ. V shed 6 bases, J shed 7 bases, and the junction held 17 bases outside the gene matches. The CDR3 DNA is TGCGCCAGCACCCTCACCCCGGGACTAGCAGTCGGAGAGCAGTACTTC. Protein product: CASTLTPGLAVGEQYF.

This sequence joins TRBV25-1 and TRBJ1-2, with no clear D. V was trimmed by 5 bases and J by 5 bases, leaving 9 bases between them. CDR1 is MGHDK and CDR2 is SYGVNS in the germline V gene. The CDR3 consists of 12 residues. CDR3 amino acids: CASSKIPYGYTF. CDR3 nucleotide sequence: TGTGCCAGCAGTAAAATCCCTTATGGCTACACCTTC.

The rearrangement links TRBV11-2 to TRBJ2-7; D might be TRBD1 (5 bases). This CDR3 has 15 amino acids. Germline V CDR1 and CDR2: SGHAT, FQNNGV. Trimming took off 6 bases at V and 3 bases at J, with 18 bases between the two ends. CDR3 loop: CASSRTRRGIYEQYF. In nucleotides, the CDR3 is TGTGCCAGCAGTAGGACCCGAAGGGGCATCTACGAGCAGTACTTC.

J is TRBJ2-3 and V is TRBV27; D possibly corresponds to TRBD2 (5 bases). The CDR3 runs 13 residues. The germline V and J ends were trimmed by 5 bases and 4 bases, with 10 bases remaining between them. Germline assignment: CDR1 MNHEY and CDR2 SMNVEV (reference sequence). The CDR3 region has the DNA TGTGCCAGCAGTATCTACGGGGCAGATACGCAGTATTTT. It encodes CASSIYGADTQYF.

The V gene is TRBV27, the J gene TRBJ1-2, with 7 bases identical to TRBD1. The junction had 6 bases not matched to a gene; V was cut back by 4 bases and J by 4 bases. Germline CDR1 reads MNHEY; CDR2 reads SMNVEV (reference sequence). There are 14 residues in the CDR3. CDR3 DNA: TGTGCCAGCAGTTCCCTACGGGACAGCTATGGCTACACCTTC. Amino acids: CASSSLRDSYGYTF.

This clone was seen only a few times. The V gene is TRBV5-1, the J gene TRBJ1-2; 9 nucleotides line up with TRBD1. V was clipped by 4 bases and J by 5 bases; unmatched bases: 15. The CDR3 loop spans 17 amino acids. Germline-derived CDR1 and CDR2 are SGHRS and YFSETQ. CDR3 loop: CASSPRDREPKQYGYTF. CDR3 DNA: TGCGCCAGCAGCCCTCGGGACAGGGAACCCAAGCAGTATGGCTACACCTTC.

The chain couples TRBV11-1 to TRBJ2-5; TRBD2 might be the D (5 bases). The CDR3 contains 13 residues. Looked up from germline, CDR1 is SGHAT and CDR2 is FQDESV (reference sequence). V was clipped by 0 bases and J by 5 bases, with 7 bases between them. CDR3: CASSLAIAETQYF. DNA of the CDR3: TGTGCCAGCAGCTTAGCGATAGCGGAGACCCAGTACTTC.

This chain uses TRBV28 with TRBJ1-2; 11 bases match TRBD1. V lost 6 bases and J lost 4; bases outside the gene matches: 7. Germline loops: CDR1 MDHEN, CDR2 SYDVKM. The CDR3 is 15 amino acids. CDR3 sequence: CASRKGTGGIYGYTF. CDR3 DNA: TGTGCCAGCAGAAAGGGGACAGGGGGAATCTATGGCTACACCTTC.

CDR3 nucleotide sequence: TGTGCCAGCAGTTCTCAGGGCTACGAGCAGTACTTC. It yields the protein CASSSQGYEQYF. This chain uses TRBV5-8 with TRBJ2-7; maybe TRBD1 (5 bases). Trimming pared 5 bases from V and 3 bases from J, leaving 9 bases between. The germline V gene has CDR1 SGHTS and CDR2 YDEGEE. The CDR3 is 12 amino acids.

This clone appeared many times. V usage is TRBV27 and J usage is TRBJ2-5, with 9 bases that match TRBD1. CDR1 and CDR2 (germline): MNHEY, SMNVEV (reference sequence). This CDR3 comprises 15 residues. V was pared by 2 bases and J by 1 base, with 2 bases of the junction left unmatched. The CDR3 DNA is TGTGCCAGCAGTTTAAGACAGGGGGGCCAAGAGACCCAGTACTTC. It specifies CASSLRQGGQETQYF.

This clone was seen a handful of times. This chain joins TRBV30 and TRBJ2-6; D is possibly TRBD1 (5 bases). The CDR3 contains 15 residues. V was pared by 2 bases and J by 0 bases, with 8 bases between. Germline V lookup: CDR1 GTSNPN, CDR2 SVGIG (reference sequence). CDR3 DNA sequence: TGTGCCTGGAGTAAGGGGAACTCTGGGGCCAACGTCCTGACTTTC. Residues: CAWSKGNSGANVLTF.

This chain's CDR3 is CASSDSSDRGAGELFF. Here the CDR3 DNA reads TGTGCCAGCAGTGACTCGTCGGACAGGGGGGCCGGGGAGCTGTTTTTT. The V and J genes are TRBV6-4 and TRBJ2-2, with TRBD1 identical over 10 bases. CDR3 size: 16 residues. CDR1 is MRHNA and CDR2 is SNTAGT in the germline V gene. The ends lost 0 bases at V and 6 bases at J; junction bases unmatched: 4.

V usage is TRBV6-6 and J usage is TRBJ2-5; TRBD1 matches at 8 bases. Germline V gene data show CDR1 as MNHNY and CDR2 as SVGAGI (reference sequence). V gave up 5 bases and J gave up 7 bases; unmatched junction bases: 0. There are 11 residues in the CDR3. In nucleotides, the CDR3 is TGTGCCAGCAGTGACAGGGGGACCCAGTACTTC. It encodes CASSDRGTQYF.

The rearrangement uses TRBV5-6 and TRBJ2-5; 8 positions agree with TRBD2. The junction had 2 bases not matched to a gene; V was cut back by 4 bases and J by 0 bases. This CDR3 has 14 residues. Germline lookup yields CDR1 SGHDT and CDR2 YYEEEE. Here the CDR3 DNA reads TGTGCCAGCAGCCGTAGCGGGAACCAAGAGACCCAGTACTTC. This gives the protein CASSRSGNQETQYF.